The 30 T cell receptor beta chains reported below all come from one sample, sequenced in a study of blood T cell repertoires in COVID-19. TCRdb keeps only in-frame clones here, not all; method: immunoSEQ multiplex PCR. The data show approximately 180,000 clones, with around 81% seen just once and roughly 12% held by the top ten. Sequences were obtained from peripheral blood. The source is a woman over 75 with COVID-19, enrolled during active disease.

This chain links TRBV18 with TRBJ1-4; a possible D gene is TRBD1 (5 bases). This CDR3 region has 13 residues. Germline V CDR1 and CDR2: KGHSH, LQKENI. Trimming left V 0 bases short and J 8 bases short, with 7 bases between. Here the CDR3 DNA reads TGTGCCAGCTCACCACCGGGGCGGGAAAAACTGTTTTTT. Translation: CASSPPGREKLFF.

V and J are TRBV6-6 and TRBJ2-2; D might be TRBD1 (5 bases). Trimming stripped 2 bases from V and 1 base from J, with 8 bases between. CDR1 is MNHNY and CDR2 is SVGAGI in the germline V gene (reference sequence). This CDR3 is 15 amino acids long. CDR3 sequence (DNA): TGTGCCAGCAGTTACCAAGGGGAGAACACCGGGGAGCTGTTTTTT. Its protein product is CASSYQGENTGELFF.

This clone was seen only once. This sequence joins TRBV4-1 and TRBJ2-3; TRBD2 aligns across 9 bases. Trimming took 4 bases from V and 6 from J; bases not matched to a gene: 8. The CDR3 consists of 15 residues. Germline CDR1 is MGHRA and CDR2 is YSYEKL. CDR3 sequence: CASSLLTSGGDTQYF. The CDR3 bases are TGCGCCAGCAGCCTTCTGACTAGCGGAGGGGATACGCAGTATTTT.

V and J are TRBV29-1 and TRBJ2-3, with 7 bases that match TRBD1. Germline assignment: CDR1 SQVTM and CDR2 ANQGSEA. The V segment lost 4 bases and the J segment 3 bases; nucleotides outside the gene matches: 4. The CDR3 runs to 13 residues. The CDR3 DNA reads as TGCAGCGTTGGAGGGGGCGTAACAGATACGCAGTATTTT. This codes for CSVGGGVTDTQYF.

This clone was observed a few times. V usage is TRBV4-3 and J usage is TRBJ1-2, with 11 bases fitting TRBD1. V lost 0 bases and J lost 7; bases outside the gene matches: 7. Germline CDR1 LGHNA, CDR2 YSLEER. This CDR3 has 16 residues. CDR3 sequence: CASSQDAADRGPGYTF. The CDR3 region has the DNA TGCGCCAGCAGCCAAGATGCCGCGGACAGGGGGCCTGGCTACACCTTC.

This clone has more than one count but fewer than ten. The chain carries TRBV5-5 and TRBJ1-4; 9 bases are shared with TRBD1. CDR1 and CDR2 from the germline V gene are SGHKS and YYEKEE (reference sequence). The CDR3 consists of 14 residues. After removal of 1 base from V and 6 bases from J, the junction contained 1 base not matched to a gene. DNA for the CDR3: TGTGCCAGCAGCTTGAGACAGGGGGATGAAAAACTGTTTTTT. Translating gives CASSLRQGDEKLFF.

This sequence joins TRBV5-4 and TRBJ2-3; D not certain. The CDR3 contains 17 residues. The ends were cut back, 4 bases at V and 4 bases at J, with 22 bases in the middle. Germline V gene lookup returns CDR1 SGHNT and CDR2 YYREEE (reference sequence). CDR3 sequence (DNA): TGTGCCAGCAGCGCTCAGGTCGGCCCCCCGGCCGCAGATACGCAGTATTTT. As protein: CASSAQVGPPAADTQYF.

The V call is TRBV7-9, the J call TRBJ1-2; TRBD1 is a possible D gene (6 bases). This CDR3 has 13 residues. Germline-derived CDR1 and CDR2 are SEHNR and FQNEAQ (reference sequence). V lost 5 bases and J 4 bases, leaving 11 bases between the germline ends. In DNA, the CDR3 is TGTGCCAGCAGCCCACAGGGACCCTATGGCTACACCTTC. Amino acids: CASSPQGPYGYTF.

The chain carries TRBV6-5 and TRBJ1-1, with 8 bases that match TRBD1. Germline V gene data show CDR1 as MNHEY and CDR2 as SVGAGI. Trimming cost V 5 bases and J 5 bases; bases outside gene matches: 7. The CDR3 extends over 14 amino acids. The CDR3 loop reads CASSPWTGITEAFF. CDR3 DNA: TGTGCCAGCAGTCCGTGGACAGGGATAACTGAAGCTTTCTTT.

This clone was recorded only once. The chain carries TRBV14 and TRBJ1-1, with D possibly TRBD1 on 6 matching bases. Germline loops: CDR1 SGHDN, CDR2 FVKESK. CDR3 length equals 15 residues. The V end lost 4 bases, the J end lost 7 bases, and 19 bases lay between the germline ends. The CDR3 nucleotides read TGTGCCAGCAGCCGGCCCCCTACAGGGTTTAATGAAGCTTTCTTT. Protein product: CASSRPPTGFNEAFF. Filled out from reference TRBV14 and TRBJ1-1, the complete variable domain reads EAGVTQFPSHSVIEKGQTVTLRCDPISGHDNLYWYRRVMGKEIKFLLHFVKESKQDESGMPNNRFLAERTGGTYSTLKVQPAELEDSGVYFCASSRPPTGFNEAFFGQGTRLTVV.

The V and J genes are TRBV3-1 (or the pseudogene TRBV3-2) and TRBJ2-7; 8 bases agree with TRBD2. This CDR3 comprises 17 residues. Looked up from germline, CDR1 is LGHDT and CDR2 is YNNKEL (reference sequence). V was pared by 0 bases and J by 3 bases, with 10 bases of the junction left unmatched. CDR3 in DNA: TGTGCCAGCAGCCAAGAAGTGGGACTAGAGGCCGACTACGAGCAGTACTTC. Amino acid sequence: CASSQEVGLEADYEQYF.

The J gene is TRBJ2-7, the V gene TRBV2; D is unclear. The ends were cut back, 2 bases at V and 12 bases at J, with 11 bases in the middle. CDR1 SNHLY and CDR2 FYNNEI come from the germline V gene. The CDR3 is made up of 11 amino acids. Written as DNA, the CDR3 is TGTGCCAGCAGTGAATACAGAATGCCGTACTTC. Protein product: CASSEYRMPYF.

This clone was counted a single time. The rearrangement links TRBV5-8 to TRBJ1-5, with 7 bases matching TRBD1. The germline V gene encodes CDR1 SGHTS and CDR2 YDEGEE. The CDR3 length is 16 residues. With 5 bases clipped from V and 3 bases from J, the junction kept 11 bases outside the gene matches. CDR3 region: CASRSHGQAINQPQHF. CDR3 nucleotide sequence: TGTGCCAGCAGGTCTCACGGACAGGCGATCAATCAGCCCCAGCATTTT.

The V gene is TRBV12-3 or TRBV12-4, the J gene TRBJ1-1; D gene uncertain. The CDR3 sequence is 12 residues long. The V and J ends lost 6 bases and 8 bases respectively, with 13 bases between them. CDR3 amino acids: CASRPGLTEAFF. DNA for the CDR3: TGTGCCAGCAGACCAGGACTCACCGAAGCTTTCTTT.

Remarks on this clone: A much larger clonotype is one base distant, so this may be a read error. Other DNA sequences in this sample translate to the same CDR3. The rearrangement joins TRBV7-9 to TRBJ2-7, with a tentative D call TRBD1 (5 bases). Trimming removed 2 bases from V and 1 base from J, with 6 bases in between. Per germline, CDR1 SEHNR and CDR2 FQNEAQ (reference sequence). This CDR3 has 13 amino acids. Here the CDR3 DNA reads TGTGCCAGCAGCTTAAGGGGATCCTACGAGCAGTACTTC. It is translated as CASSLRGSYEQYF.

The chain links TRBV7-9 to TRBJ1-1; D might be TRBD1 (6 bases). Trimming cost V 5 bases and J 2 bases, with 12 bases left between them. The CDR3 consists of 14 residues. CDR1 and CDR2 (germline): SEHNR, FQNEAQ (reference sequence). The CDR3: CASSDRQANTEAFF. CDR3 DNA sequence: TGTGCCAGCAGCGACCGACAGGCTAACACTGAAGCTTTCTTT.

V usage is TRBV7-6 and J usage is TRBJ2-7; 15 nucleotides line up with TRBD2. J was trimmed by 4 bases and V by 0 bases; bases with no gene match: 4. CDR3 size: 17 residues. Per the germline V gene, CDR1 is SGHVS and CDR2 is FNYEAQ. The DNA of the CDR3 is TGTGCCAGCAGCTTAGCGACAGGACTAGCGGGAGGGTACGAGCAGTACTTC. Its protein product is CASSLATGLAGGYEQYF.

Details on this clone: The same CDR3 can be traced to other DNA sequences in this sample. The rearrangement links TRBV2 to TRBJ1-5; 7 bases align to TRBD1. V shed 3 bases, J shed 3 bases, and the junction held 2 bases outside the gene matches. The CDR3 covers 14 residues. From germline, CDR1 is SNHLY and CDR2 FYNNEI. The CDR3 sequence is CASSEGQNNQPQHF. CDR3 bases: TGTGCCAGCAGTGAGGGACAGAACAATCAGCCCCAGCATTTT.

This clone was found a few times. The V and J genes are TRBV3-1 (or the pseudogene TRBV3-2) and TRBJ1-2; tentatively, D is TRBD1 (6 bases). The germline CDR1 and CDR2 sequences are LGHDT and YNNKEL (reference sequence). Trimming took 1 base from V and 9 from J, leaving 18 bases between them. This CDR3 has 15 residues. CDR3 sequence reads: CASSQGTQGPFCYTF. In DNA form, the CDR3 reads TGTGCCAGCAGCCAAGGCACCCAGGGGCCCTTTTGCTACACCTTC.

The CDR3 DNA sequence: TGTGCCAGCGGAGAATTTGGCAATCAGCCCCAGCATTTT. Translation: CASGEFGNQPQHF. V is TRBV6-5 and J is TRBJ1-5; D remains ambiguous. V lost 8 bases to trimming and J lost 2 bases, with 10 bases between them. The CDR3 covers 13 residues. Germline V gene lookup returns CDR1 MNHEY and CDR2 SVGAGI.

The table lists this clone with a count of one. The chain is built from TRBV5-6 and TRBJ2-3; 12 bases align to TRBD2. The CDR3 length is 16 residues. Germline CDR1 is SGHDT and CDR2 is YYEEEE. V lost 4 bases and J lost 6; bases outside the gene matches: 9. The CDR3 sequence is CASSIRLAGVLDTQYF. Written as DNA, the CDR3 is TGTGCCAGCAGCATACGACTAGCGGGGGTTCTTGATACGCAGTATTTT.

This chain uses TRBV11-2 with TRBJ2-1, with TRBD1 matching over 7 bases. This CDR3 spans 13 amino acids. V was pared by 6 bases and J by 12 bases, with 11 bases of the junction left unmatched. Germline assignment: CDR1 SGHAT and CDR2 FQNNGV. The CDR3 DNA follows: TGTGCCAGCAGATTACAACAGGGGTTTGGGCAGTTCTTC. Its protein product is CASRLQQGFGQFF.

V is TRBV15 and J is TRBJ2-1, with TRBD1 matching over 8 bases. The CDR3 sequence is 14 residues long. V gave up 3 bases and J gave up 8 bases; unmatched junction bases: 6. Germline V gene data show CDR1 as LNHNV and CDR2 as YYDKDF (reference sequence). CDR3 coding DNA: TGTGCCACCAGCAGTCGCGACAGGGGATATGAGCAGTTCTTC. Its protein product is CATSSRDRGYEQFF.

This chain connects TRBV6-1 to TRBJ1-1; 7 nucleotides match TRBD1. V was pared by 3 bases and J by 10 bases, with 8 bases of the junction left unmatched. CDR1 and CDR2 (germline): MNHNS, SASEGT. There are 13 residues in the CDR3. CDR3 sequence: CASSETGLGAAFF. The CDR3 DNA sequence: TGTGCCAGCAGTGAGACAGGGCTAGGGGCAGCTTTCTTT.

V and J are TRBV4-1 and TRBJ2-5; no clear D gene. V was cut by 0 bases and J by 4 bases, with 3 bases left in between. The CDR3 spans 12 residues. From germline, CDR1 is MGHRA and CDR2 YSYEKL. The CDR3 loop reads CASSQERETQYF. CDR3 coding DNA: TGCGCCAGCAGCCAAGAGAGAGAGACCCAGTACTTC.

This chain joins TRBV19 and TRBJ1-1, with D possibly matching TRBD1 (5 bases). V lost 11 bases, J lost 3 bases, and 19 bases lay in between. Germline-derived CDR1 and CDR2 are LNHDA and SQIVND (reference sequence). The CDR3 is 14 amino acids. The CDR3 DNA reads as TGTGCCTCTCTTGCGGGGGGATGGGACACTGAAGCTTTCTTT. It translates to CASLAGGWDTEAFF.

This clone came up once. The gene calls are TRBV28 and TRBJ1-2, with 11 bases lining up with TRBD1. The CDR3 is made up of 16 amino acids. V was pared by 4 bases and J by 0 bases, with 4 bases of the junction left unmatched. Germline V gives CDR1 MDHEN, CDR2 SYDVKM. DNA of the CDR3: TGTGCCAGCAGTTCCGGGACAGGGGGAACTAACTATGGCTACACCTTC. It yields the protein CASSSGTGGTNYGYTF.

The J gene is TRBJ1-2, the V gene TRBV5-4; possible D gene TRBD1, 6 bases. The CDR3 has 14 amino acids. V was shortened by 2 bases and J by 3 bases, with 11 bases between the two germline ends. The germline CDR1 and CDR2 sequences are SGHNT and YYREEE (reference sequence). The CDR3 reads CASSLPGAYYGYTF. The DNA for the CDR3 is TGTGCCAGCAGCTTACCAGGGGCCTACTATGGCTACACCTTC.

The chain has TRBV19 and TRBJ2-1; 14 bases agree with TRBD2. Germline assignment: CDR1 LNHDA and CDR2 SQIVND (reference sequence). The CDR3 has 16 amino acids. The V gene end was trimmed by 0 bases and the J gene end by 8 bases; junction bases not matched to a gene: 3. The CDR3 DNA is TGTGCCAGTAGTATAGATCCGGGACTAGCGGGAGATGAGCAGTTCTTC. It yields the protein CASSIDPGLAGDEQFF.

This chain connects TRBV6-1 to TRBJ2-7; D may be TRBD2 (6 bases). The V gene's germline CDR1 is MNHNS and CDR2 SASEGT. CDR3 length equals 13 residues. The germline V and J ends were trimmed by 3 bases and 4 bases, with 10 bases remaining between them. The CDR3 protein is CASSDGSRYEQYF. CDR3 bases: TGTGCCAGCAGTGACGGGAGCAGGTACGAGCAGTACTTC.